Listed below are T cell receptor beta chains from one sample, sequenced in a study of beta chain features in type 1 diabetes. Sequencing used immunoSEQ multiplex PCR; TCRdb keeps in-frame clones, though not all of them. In the table there are a few hundred thousand clones, approximately 15% of which are singletons. The sample was naive CD4+ T cells from blood. These receptors were obtained from a man aged 30 to 45 in good health. Both conserved end residues are trimmed from each CDR3. D genes are given only for firm matches.

j_gene,d_gene,v_gene,CDR3aa
TRBJ2-1,NA,TRBV25-1,ASLGPEGTF
TRBJ2-1,NA,TRBV5-1,ASSPEVGILADLLDEQF
TRBJ2-1,NA,TRBV9,ASSGSYNEQF
TRBJ2-7,NA,TRBV5-1,ASSLAKGHAGQY
TRBJ2-7,NA,TRBV7-2,ASSTLTASSYEQY
TRBJ2-3,NA,TRBV15,ATSRPGGPREDTQY
TRBJ2-1,NA,TRBV15,ATSRGRYNEQF
TRBJ1-4,NA,TRBV7-6,ASSPRGGARNEKLF
TRBJ2-3,NA,TRBV7-2,ASSLGRDDTQY
TRBJ2-7,NA,TRBV6-5,ASTRGGGGEQY
TRBJ2-5,NA,TRBV4-1,ASSQVFQETQY
TRBJ1-1,NA,TRBV10-3,ATLPTGVSTEAF
TRBJ1-6,TRBD1,TRBV7-2,ASRRDRGDYSPLH
TRBJ1-2,TRBD1,TRBV9,ASSPQGDYWDGYT
TRBJ2-5,TRBD2,TRBV7-9,ASSVAGVETQY
TRBJ1-1,NA,TRBV4-3,ASSQDLKNTEAF
TRBJ1-1,NA,TRBV7-9,ATGLTAMNTEAF
TRBJ2-5,TRBD2,TRBV9,ASSPPGLAGAETQY
TRBJ2-1,NA,TRBV18,ASSPLLDRNEQF
TRBJ2-1,NA,TRBV4-2,ASSQDLGGSYNEQF
TRBJ1-1,NA,TRBV5-1,ASSLDTGMNTEAF
TRBJ2-5,NA,TRBV5-4,ASSLGQETQY
TRBJ2-3,NA,TRBV5-1,ASSLGGGTDTQY
TRBJ2-5,NA,TRBV7-2,ASSSKGFRGTQY
TRBJ1-6,TRBD1,TRBV19,ASNLWDSNLNSPLH
TRBJ1-5,NA,TRBV7-2,ASSPDRNQPQH
TRBJ1-4,NA,TRBV30,AWSTGTTNEKLF
TRBJ1-6,NA,TRBV5-1,ASSPLASREGSPLH
TRBJ2-7,NA,TRBV18,ASSPSHGALGEQY
TRBJ2-2,NA,TRBV29-1,SVGVPAPFGELF
TRBJ2-3,TRBD1,TRBV9,ASSVGTGVASTDTQY
TRBJ2-1,NA,TRBV5-1,ASSSGLNEQF
TRBJ2-3,TRBD2,TRBV14,ASSQVGGSTDTQY
TRBJ1-6,NA,TRBV14,ASSQDFFGNSPLH
TRBJ2-7,NA,TRBV28,ASSPGGAIHEQY
TRBJ1-3,NA,TRBV10-3,AISGVSGNTIY